The rows below give T cell receptor beta chains drawn from one sample of a study of blood T cell repertoires in COVID-19. Only in-frame clones appear in the TCRdb table, and some are missing; sequencing was by immunoSEQ multiplex PCR. The sample has 150,000 to 200,000 clones, 75% to 90% seen once. Sample: PBMCs or T cells enriched from blood (not recorded which). All receptors derive from a woman between 35 and 50 years old with acute COVID-19. The CDR3 runs from the conserved cysteine through the conserved F or W. A D gene is named only where the DNA matches it firmly. Size tells how often a clone was seen (once, few, many) or the class of an expanded clone, and some rows leave it out.

CDR3 DNA: TGTGCCAGCAGCCGGGACAGTGGGGGAAACACCATATATTTT
CDR3 protein: CASSRDSGGNTIYF
V gene: TRBV6-6
J gene: TRBJ1-3
D gene: TRBD1
clone size: .

CDR3 DNA: TGTGCCAGCAGCGCGACAGGGGGCCCTCGCTATGGCTACACCTTC
CDR3 protein: CASSATGGPRYGYTF
V gene: TRBV2
J gene: TRBJ1-2
D gene: TRBD1
clone size: .

CDR3 DNA: TGTGCCAGCACAAAGACAGGGGGCCGTGGAAACACCATATATTTT
CDR3 protein: CASTKTGGRGNTIYF
V gene: TRBV27
J gene: TRBJ1-3
D gene: TRBD1
clone size: .

CDR3 DNA: TGTGCCAGCAGTTTTGGGGGGGTAGGGGCCGGGGGTTGGACCCAGTACTTC
CDR3 protein: CASSFGGVGAGGWTQYF
V gene: TRBV28
J gene: TRBJ2-5
D gene: TRBD2
clone size: .

CDR3 DNA: TGTGCCAGCAGCCAAGAAATTGACCCACTAGCGCTGGGAGAGACCCAGTACTTC
CDR3 protein: CASSQEIDPLALGETQYF
V gene: TRBV3-1/TRBV3-2
J gene: TRBJ2-5
D gene: TRBD2
clone size: .

CDR3 DNA: TGTGCCATCAGTGAGTCGGGAGGGTTACTAGCCAAAAACATTCAGTACTTC
CDR3 protein: CAISESGGLLAKNIQYF
V gene: TRBV10-3
J gene: TRBJ2-4
D gene: TRBD2
clone size: .

CDR3 DNA: TGTGCCAGCTCACCTCAGACTAGCGGGAGTCGCACAGATACGCAGTATTTT
CDR3 protein: CASSPQTSGSRTDTQYF
V gene: TRBV18
J gene: TRBJ2-3
D gene: TRBD2
clone size: once

CDR3 DNA: TGTGCCAGCAGTGAAGCCAGGGGCGACACTGAAGCTTTCTTT
CDR3 protein: CASSEARGDTEAFF
V gene: TRBV2
J gene: TRBJ1-1
D gene: .
clone size: .

CDR3 DNA: TGTGCCAGCAGTTCTTCCCACACACGGTTCTTC
CDR3 protein: CASSSSHTRFF
V gene: TRBV28
J gene: TRBJ2-1
D gene: .
clone size: .

CDR3 DNA: TGTGCCAGCTCGGGTAGCAATCATAATGAGCAGTTCTTC
CDR3 protein: CASSGSNHNEQFF
V gene: TRBV3-1/TRBV3-2
J gene: TRBJ2-1
D gene: .
clone size: .

CDR3 DNA: TGTGCCAGCAGTTGGGGACAGGGCCCGCTTTTTAATGAAAAACTGTTTTTT
CDR3 protein: CASSWGQGPLFNEKLFF
V gene: TRBV2
J gene: TRBJ1-4
D gene: TRBD1
clone size: .

CDR3 DNA: TGCGCCAGCAGCTTGACTAGCCGTTACTCCTACGAGCAGTACTTC
CDR3 protein: CASSLTSRYSYEQYF
V gene: TRBV5-1
J gene: TRBJ2-7
D gene: .
clone size: .

CDR3 DNA: TGTGCCAGCAGTTTCTTGTTCGGGGGGGAAAAACTGTTTTTT
CDR3 protein: CASSFLFGGEKLFF
V gene: TRBV28
J gene: TRBJ1-4
D gene: .
clone size: .

CDR3 DNA: TGTGCCAGCAGTAACGGGGGGCCTCCCTACGAGCAGTACTTC
CDR3 protein: CASSNGGPPYEQYF
V gene: TRBV6-5
J gene: TRBJ2-7
D gene: .
clone size: .

CDR3 DNA: TGTGCCAGCAGCCGGCGGAGGGGCCAAGAGACCCAGTACTTC
CDR3 protein: CASSRRRGQETQYF
V gene: TRBV3-1/TRBV3-2
J gene: TRBJ2-5
D gene: .
clone size: .

CDR3 DNA: TGTGCCAGCAGCTTGGAAGGGGGCGCGAACATTCAGTACTTC
CDR3 protein: CASSLEGGANIQYF
V gene: TRBV5-4
J gene: TRBJ2-4
D gene: TRBD1
clone size: .

CDR3 DNA: TGCGCCAGCAGCCAAGACCAAACAGGGGGCAGGACCAAAAACATTCAGTACTTC
CDR3 protein: CASSQDQTGGRTKNIQYF
V gene: TRBV4-1
J gene: TRBJ2-4
D gene: TRBD1
clone size: .

CDR3 DNA: TGTGCCAGCAGCTCAGGGGGTGACGGCGCAGATACGCAGTATTTT
CDR3 protein: CASSSGGDGADTQYF
V gene: TRBV28
J gene: TRBJ2-3
D gene: TRBD1
clone size: once

CDR3 DNA: TGTGCCAGCAGTTTAGGCCCGAGGGAGCAGTACTTC
CDR3 protein: CASSLGPREQYF
V gene: TRBV28
J gene: TRBJ2-7
D gene: .
clone size: .

CDR3 DNA: TGTGCCAGCAGCTTAGTTCCTAGTTACGGCATAGACAATGAGCAGTTCTTC
CDR3 protein: CASSLVPSYGIDNEQFF
V gene: TRBV7-9
J gene: TRBJ2-1
D gene: .
clone size: .

CDR3 DNA: TGTGCCAGCAGCGTAGAAGGACAGGGGGTATTCGGGAATGAGCAGTTCTTC
CDR3 protein: CASSVEGQGVFGNEQFF
V gene: TRBV9
J gene: TRBJ2-1
D gene: TRBD1
clone size: once

CDR3 DNA: TGCGCCAGCAGTGAGTGGGAGGGCCGTTCGAATGAGCAGTTCTTC
CDR3 protein: CASSEWEGRSNEQFF
V gene: TRBV10-1
J gene: TRBJ2-1
D gene: TRBD2
clone size: .

CDR3 DNA: TGTGCCAGCAGCCAAGATAGGGCGGACAGCGGCGCAACTAATGAAAAACTGTTTTTT
CDR3 protein: CASSQDRADSGATNEKLFF
V gene: TRBV4-2
J gene: TRBJ1-4
D gene: .
clone size: .

CDR3 DNA: TGTGCCAGCAGCCAATCGGGACAGGGGGCCCAGCCCCAGCATTTT
CDR3 protein: CASSQSGQGAQPQHF
V gene: TRBV3-1/TRBV3-2
J gene: TRBJ1-5
D gene: TRBD1
clone size: few

CDR3 DNA: TGCGCCAGCAGCACGGGTAGTAACGGCTACACCTTC
CDR3 protein: CASSTGSNGYTF
V gene: TRBV5-1
J gene: TRBJ1-2
D gene: .
clone size: .

CDR3 DNA: TGTGCCAGCAGCTACAGCCAAGAGACCCAGTACTTC
CDR3 protein: CASSYSQETQYF
V gene: TRBV7-2
J gene: TRBJ2-5
D gene: .
clone size: .

CDR3 DNA: TGTGCCAGTAGTATAAGGGGGACAGGGGAATTGGGTGCCAAAAACATTCAGTACTTC
CDR3 protein: CASSIRGTGELGAKNIQYF
V gene: TRBV19
J gene: TRBJ2-4
D gene: TRBD1
clone size: .

CDR3 DNA: TGTGCCAGCAGCTTAAGGACAGTAGCTCAAGAGACCCAGTACTTC
CDR3 protein: CASSLRTVAQETQYF
V gene: TRBV5-5
J gene: TRBJ2-5
D gene: .
clone size: .

CDR3 DNA: TGTGCCAGTAGTATTATGGGACAGGGGCCGAATGAGCAGTTCTTC
CDR3 protein: CASSIMGQGPNEQFF
V gene: TRBV19
J gene: TRBJ2-1
D gene: TRBD1
clone size: few

CDR3 DNA: TGTGCCAGTGCAGGCAGTTGGACCGGGGAGCTGTTTTTT
CDR3 protein: CASAGSWTGELFF
V gene: TRBV19
J gene: TRBJ2-2
D gene: .
clone size: .

CDR3 DNA: TGTGCCAGCTCACCACCCCAGGGCAGGGGTGAAAAACTGTTTTTT
CDR3 protein: CASSPPQGRGEKLFF
V gene: TRBV18
J gene: TRBJ1-4
D gene: .
clone size: .

CDR3 DNA: TGTGCCAGCAGCTCCCAGGGAGGGGAGCAGTACTTC
CDR3 protein: CASSSQGGEQYF
V gene: TRBV7-3
J gene: TRBJ2-7
D gene: TRBD2
clone size: .

CDR3 DNA: TGTGCCAGCTCAACACGGACTAGCGGACGCACAGATACGCAGTATTTT
CDR3 protein: CASSTRTSGRTDTQYF
V gene: TRBV18
J gene: TRBJ2-3
D gene: TRBD2
clone size: .

CDR3 DNA: TGTGCCAGCAGCCCACGGGCGGGACTTCGCACAGATACGCAGTATTTT
CDR3 protein: CASSPRAGLRTDTQYF
V gene: TRBV7-2
J gene: TRBJ2-3
D gene: .
clone size: .

CDR3 DNA: TGCGCCAGCAGCTCCACAGGGGGTCCCTCCTACGAGCAGTACTTC
CDR3 protein: CASSSTGGPSYEQYF
V gene: TRBV5-1
J gene: TRBJ2-7
D gene: TRBD1
clone size: .

CDR3 DNA: TGTGCCAGCAGCTTGGCGGGGTATAGCAATCAGCCCCAGCATTTT
CDR3 protein: CASSLAGYSNQPQHF
V gene: TRBV5-6
J gene: TRBJ1-5
D gene: .
clone size: .

CDR3 DNA: TGTGCCAGCAGCCCCCCGACAGCGGGGGCAGGCACAGATACGCAGTATTTT
CDR3 protein: CASSPPTAGAGTDTQYF
V gene: TRBV5-7
J gene: TRBJ2-3
D gene: TRBD2
clone size: many

CDR3 DNA: TGTGCCAGCAGCTTGGTTGGGGAGGGCTACACCTTC
CDR3 protein: CASSLVGEGYTF
V gene: TRBV5-4
J gene: TRBJ1-2
D gene: .
clone size: once

CDR3 DNA: TGTGCCAGCAGCCCCCCCCGAGATAACACTGAAGCTTTCTTT
CDR3 protein: CASSPPRDNTEAFF
V gene: TRBV11-2
J gene: TRBJ1-1
D gene: .
clone size: .

CDR3 DNA: TGTGCCAGCAGTGAAACTTCGACAGGGACTGGAAACACCATATATTTT
CDR3 protein: CASSETSTGTGNTIYF
V gene: TRBV6-1
J gene: TRBJ1-3
D gene: TRBD1
clone size: .

CDR3 DNA: TGTGCCAGCAGCTCCCCTTGGCTAGCTCCCTACAATGAGCAGTTCTTC
CDR3 protein: CASSSPWLAPYNEQFF
V gene: TRBV7-2
J gene: TRBJ2-1
D gene: .
clone size: .

CDR3 DNA: TGTGCCAGCAGCTTTGGACTAGCGGAGACCCAGTACTTC
CDR3 protein: CASSFGLAETQYF
V gene: TRBV11-2
J gene: TRBJ2-5
D gene: TRBD2
clone size: .

CDR3 DNA: TGTGCCAGCAGCTTGTTATCTACTGAAGCTTTCTTT
CDR3 protein: CASSLLSTEAFF
V gene: TRBV5-5
J gene: TRBJ1-1
D gene: .
clone size: .

CDR3 DNA: TGTGCCAGCAGCTCCGGGGGTTTGGAGACCCAGTACTTC
CDR3 protein: CASSSGGLETQYF
V gene: TRBV7-6
J gene: TRBJ2-5
D gene: .
clone size: .

CDR3 DNA: TGTGCCAGTAGGCTTGGGACTAGCGGGAACAATGAGCAGTTCTTC
CDR3 protein: CASRLGTSGNNEQFF
V gene: TRBV19
J gene: TRBJ2-1
D gene: TRBD2
clone size: .

CDR3 DNA: TGTGCCAGCAGTCCTTGGGGGGAGGTGCACTATGGCTACACCTTC
CDR3 protein: CASSPWGEVHYGYTF
V gene: TRBV6-5
J gene: TRBJ1-2
D gene: .
clone size: .

CDR3 DNA: TGTGCCAGTAGTGTGGGAGTGGGTTATGGCTACACCTTC
CDR3 protein: CASSVGVGYGYTF
V gene: TRBV19
J gene: TRBJ1-2
D gene: .
clone size: .

CDR3 DNA: TGTGCCAGTAGTGAGGGACTAGCGGGAGACGAGCAGTACTTC
CDR3 protein: CASSEGLAGDEQYF
V gene: TRBV19
J gene: TRBJ2-7
D gene: TRBD2
clone size: .

CDR3 DNA: TGCAGCGTTGACAGGGAGGGTTCAGATACGCAGTATTTT
CDR3 protein: CSVDREGSDTQYF
V gene: TRBV29-1
J gene: TRBJ2-3
D gene: TRBD2
clone size: once

CDR3 DNA: TGCGCCAGCAGTGAGGGGGGGGGCGCGGATGGCACTGAAGCTTTCTTT
CDR3 protein: CASSEGGGADGTEAFF
V gene: TRBV10-1
J gene: TRBJ1-1
D gene: .
clone size: .

CDR3 DNA: TGTGCCAGCAGCGAGGGCGGGGTACCTAGCAATCAGCCCCAGCATTTT
CDR3 protein: CASSEGGVPSNQPQHF
V gene: TRBV5-8
J gene: TRBJ1-5
D gene: .
clone size: .

CDR3 DNA: TGTGCCAGCAGTGAGGCGGACAATGAGCAGTTCTTC
CDR3 protein: CASSEADNEQFF
V gene: TRBV2
J gene: TRBJ2-1
D gene: .
clone size: .